These 3 T cell receptor beta chains were sequenced from one sample in a study of blood T cell repertoires in COVID-19. Using immunoSEQ multiplex PCR, the repertoire was profiled, and TCRdb retains in-frame clones only, with some absent. The data contain about 240,000 clones, about four fifths of them seen just once; the ten biggest clones take up 6% to 8%. Sequenced material: peripheral blood. These receptor sequences come from a woman older than 75 with COVID-19, enrolled during active disease.

This clone was seen only once. V gene TRBV28 combines with J gene TRBJ1-1; 8 bases line up with TRBD1. The trim removed 6 bases at V and 5 bases at J, leaving 8 bases unmatched. The CDR3 totals 14 residues. Germline V CDR1 and CDR2: MDHEN, SYDVKM. In DNA, the CDR3 is TGTGCCAGCAGCCCTCAGGGGGCACGGACTGAAGCTTTCTTT. This sequence encodes CASSPQGARTEAFF.

The chain carries TRBV7-2 and TRBJ2-1, with TRBD2 matching 8 bases. CDR3 length: 13 residues. After removal of 6 bases from V and 10 bases from J, the junction contained 8 bases not matched to a gene. Germline V gene data show CDR1 as SGHTA and CDR2 as FQGNSA. CDR3 DNA: TGTGCCAGCAGGACCTTGTTAGCGGGAGAGCAGTTCTTC. Protein product: CASRTLLAGEQFF.

V usage is TRBV6-1 and J usage is TRBJ1-4, with a tentative D call TRBD1 (5 bases). CDR3 length: 14 residues. Germline values: CDR1 MNHNS, CDR2 SASEGT. Trimming removed 2 bases at V and 8 bases at J, with 12 bases between. CDR3 residues: CASSEQGGAEKLFF. In nucleotides, the CDR3 is TGTGCCAGCAGTGAACAGGGAGGAGCGGAAAAACTGTTTTTT.